Following are 26 T cell receptor beta chains from one sample sequenced in a study of control samples from healthy donors and cancer patients. Clones were read by immunoSEQ multiplex PCR, and TCRdb kept only the in-frame ones, dropping some. The data contain around 100,000 clones, roughly 88% of them singletons. The material sequenced was blood. The receptor source for this set is a man aged 30 to 39 in good health.

The V call is TRBV9, the J call TRBJ2-2; D may correspond to TRBD1 or TRBD2 (6 bases each). The germline CDR1 and CDR2 sequences are SGDLS and YYNGEE. The CDR3 spans 16 residues. The V gene lost 0 bases and the J gene lost 7 bases, with 16 bases spanning the gap. This CDR3 is CASSVEVAEGGGELFF. The DNA for the CDR3 is TGTGCCAGCAGCGTAGAAGTGGCGGAGGGGGGCGGGGAGCTGTTTTTT. The full variable domain, in which reference TRBV9 and TRBJ2-2 provide the parts outside the CDR3, is DSGVTQTPKHLITATGQRVTLRCSPRSGDLSVYWYQQSLDQGLQFLIQYYNGEERAKGNILERFSAQQFPDLHSELNLSSLELGDSALYFCASSVEVAEGGGELFFGEGSRLTVL.

This clone was counted once. The chain uses TRBV7-9 and TRBJ2-3; D not certain. Trimming pared 5 bases from V and 2 bases from J, leaving 11 bases between. Germline CDR1 is SEHNR and CDR2 is FQNEAQ (reference sequence). This CDR3 region has 14 residues. The CDR3 reads CASSDTFNTDTQYF. The CDR3 nucleotides are TGTGCCAGCAGCGACACCTTTAACACAGATACGCAGTATTTT.

This clone appeared once. V and J are TRBV21-1 and TRBJ2-3; the table's D call TRBD2 went unverified against the DNA. TRBV21-1 is described as a pseudogene. The CDR3 is 15 amino acids. DNA for the CDR3: TGTGCCAGCAGCAAATGCTTATCTCGGGGAGATACGCAGTATTTT. This sequence encodes CASSKCLSRGDTQYF.

This clone was counted once. The V call is TRBV30, the J call TRBJ1-2; D gene unclear. There are 11 residues in the CDR3. Germline V gene data show CDR1 as GTSNPN and CDR2 as SVGIG (reference sequence). V lost 0 bases, J lost 6 bases, and 5 bases lay in between. The CDR3 loop is CAWSVYDGYTF. The CDR3 DNA reads as TGTGCCTGGAGTGTTTACGATGGCTACACCTTC.

The chain joins TRBV27 to TRBJ1-4; 10 bases are a match to TRBD1. Germline-derived CDR1 and CDR2 are MNHEY and SMNVEV (reference sequence). Germline trimming cut 5 bases from V and 5 bases from J; bases unmatched to any gene: 5. The CDR3 contains 15 residues. This CDR3 is CASSPGTGVNEKLFF. The CDR3, as DNA: TGTGCCAGCAGTCCAGGGACAGGGGTGAATGAAAAACTGTTTTTT.

The chain combines TRBV6-5 with TRBJ2-1; 11 bases map to TRBD2. The V segment lost 11 bases and the J segment 7 bases; nucleotides outside the gene matches: 10. This CDR3 is 14 amino acids long. The germline V gene encodes CDR1 MNHEY and CDR2 SVGAGI. The CDR3 nucleotides read TGTGCCTTAATGACTAGCGGGAAGGGAAATGAGCAGTTCTTC. It encodes CALMTSGKGNEQFF.

The rearrangement links TRBV5-1 to TRBJ2-5; no clear D gene. Trimming shortened V by 1 base and J by 1 base, and 5 bases separated the two germline ends. This CDR3 is 13 amino acids long. Germline lookup yields CDR1 SGHRS and CDR2 YFSETQ. Here the CDR3 DNA reads TGCGCCAGCAGCTTGATCGGCCAAGAGACCCAGTACTTC. Translated, it gives CASSLIGQETQYF. Complete variable domain (other parts from reference TRBV5-1 and TRBJ2-5): KAGVTQTPRYLIKTRGQQVTLSCSPISGHRSVSWYQQTPGQGLQFLFEYFSETQRNKGNFPGRFSGRQFSNSRSEMNVSTLELGDSALYLCASSLIGQETQYFGPGTRLLVL.

The rearrangement links TRBV5-5 to TRBJ2-2; TRBD2 matches 11 bases. J lost 6 bases, V lost 0 bases, and 4 bases had no gene match. The CDR3 is 16 residues long. CDR1 and CDR2 (germline): SGHKS, YYEKEE (reference sequence). The CDR3 region has the DNA TGTGCCAGCAGCTTGGCCCCTAGCGGGAGGTCCGGGGAGCTGTTTTTT. Translating gives CASSLAPSGRSGELFF.

This clone was seen only once. This chain joins TRBV30 and TRBJ2-7; D uncertain. The CDR3 totals 14 residues. The V gene lost 3 bases and the J gene lost 4 bases, with 16 bases spanning the gap. Germline CDR1 is GTSNPN and CDR2 is SVGIG (reference sequence). The DNA for the CDR3 is TGTGCCTGGAGATCGGCCAGAATCATTTACGAGCAGTACTTC. It specifies CAWRSARIIYEQYF.

V gene TRBV5-1 combines with J gene TRBJ1-2; TRBD1 matches at 8 bases. This CDR3 region has 16 residues. V dropped 0 bases and J dropped 1; count of bases not matched to a gene: 5. Germline V lookup: CDR1 SGHRS, CDR2 YFSETQ. The CDR3 nucleotides are TGCGCCAGCAGCTTGGGAGACAGGGGTTTTAACTATGGCTACACCTTC. This translates into CASSLGDRGFNYGYTF.

V gene TRBV9 combines with J gene TRBJ2-3; no clear D. CDR1 is SGDLS, CDR2 YYNGEE, per germline. The CDR3 spans 14 residues. Trimming pared 0 bases from V and 5 bases from J, leaving 10 bases between. The CDR3 loop reads CASSVEAPQDTQYF. The DNA of the CDR3 is TGTGCCAGCAGCGTAGAGGCTCCTCAAGATACGCAGTATTTT.

The rearrangement joins TRBV27 to TRBJ1-1, with no clear D. The CDR3 covers 14 residues. Germline V gene lookup returns CDR1 MNHEY and CDR2 SMNVEV (reference sequence). The germline V and J ends were trimmed by 4 bases and 7 bases, with 16 bases remaining between them. The CDR3 is CASSSTAFQSEAFF. The CDR3 region has the DNA TGTGCCAGCAGTTCTACTGCGTTTCAAAGTGAAGCTTTCTTT.

The chain employs TRBV5-1 and TRBJ2-6; D gene uncertain. The germline gives CDR1 SGHRS, CDR2 YFSETQ. This CDR3 contains 15 residues. V lost 0 bases and J lost 2, with 6 bases in between. In DNA form, the CDR3 reads TGCGCCAGCAGCTTGGAAAGTCCTGGGGCCAACGTCCTGACTTTC. This gives the protein CASSLESPGANVLTF. Using reference TRBV5-1 and TRBJ2-6 for the parts outside the CDR3, the full variable domain is KAGVTQTPRYLIKTRGQQVTLSCSPISGHRSVSWYQQTPGQGLQFLFEYFSETQRNKGNFPGRFSGRQFSNSRSEMNVSTLELGDSALYLCASSLESPGANVLTFGAGSRLTVL.

The chain recombines TRBV10-2 with TRBJ2-4; possibly TRBD2 for D (6 bases). Trimming removed 8 bases at V and 1 base at J, with 12 bases between. CDR1 is WSHSY, CDR2 SAAADI, per germline. This CDR3 region has 14 residues. The CDR3 is CASGGGAAKNIQYF. The CDR3 DNA reads as TGCGCCAGCGGGGGAGGCGCGGCCAAAAACATTCAGTACTTC.

The chain joins TRBV12-5 to TRBJ2-5; D is unclear. The CDR3 has 13 residues. Germline-derived CDR1 and CDR2 are LGHNT and FRNRAP. V was clipped by 4 bases and J by 3 bases, with 9 bases between them. This CDR3 is CASGWSVEETQYF. CDR3 nucleotide sequence: TGTGCTAGTGGTTGGTCCGTCGAAGAGACCCAGTACTTC.

The rearrangement joins TRBV9 to TRBJ1-1; 8 bases line up with TRBD1. CDR3 length: 15 amino acids. The V gene's germline CDR1 is SGDLS and CDR2 YYNGEE. The V and J ends lost 1 base and 4 bases, in that order; junction bases with no gene match: 6. CDR3 DNA: TGTGCCAGCAGCGTATCAGGGGGCGCCGGCACTGAAGCTTTCTTT. Translation: CASSVSGGAGTEAFF.

Here the CDR3 reads CASTPGHIQYF. CDR3 coding DNA: TGTGCCAGCACCCCAGGCCACATTCAGTACTTC. The chain joins TRBV7-9 to TRBJ2-4; no firm D call. Trimming left V 7 bases short and J 8 bases short, with 9 bases between. The CDR3 length is 11 residues. CDR1 and CDR2 from the germline V gene are SEHNR and FQNEAQ (reference sequence).

The chain is built from TRBV28 and TRBJ2-7, with D tentatively TRBD2 (6 bases). This CDR3 comprises 15 residues. Deletions cut 6 bases from V and 3 bases from J, with 18 bases between. The V gene's germline CDR1 is MDHEN and CDR2 SYDVKM. CDR3 sequence (DNA): TGTGCCAGCAGACCCCTGGAGGGAAGTTACTACGAGCAGTACTTC. This sequence encodes CASRPLEGSYYEQYF.

Only one count was recorded for this clone. V gene TRBV30 combines with J gene TRBJ2-7; TRBD1 is a possible D gene (5 bases). The CDR3 length is 15 residues. Trimming pared 3 bases from V and 2 bases from J, leaving 17 bases between. The germline gives CDR1 GTSNPN, CDR2 SVGIG (reference sequence). CDR3 sequence: CAWSNGQGRTYEQYF. CDR3 in DNA: TGTGCCTGGAGCAATGGGCAGGGAAGAACCTACGAGCAGTACTTC.

The V call is TRBV6-1, the J call TRBJ2-1; the match to TRBD2 covers 14 bases. Germline V gene lookup returns CDR1 MNHNS and CDR2 SASEGT. Trimming removed 0 bases from V and 3 bases from J; junction bases left unmatched: 4. The CDR3 contains 18 residues. CDR3 protein: CASSEAGLAGVNYNEQFF. The CDR3 nucleotides are TGTGCCAGCAGTGAAGCGGGACTAGCGGGAGTGAACTACAATGAGCAGTTCTTC.

The V call is TRBV6-5, the J call TRBJ1-1, with D tentatively TRBD1 (6 bases). Germline-derived CDR1 and CDR2 are MNHEY and SVGAGI. The CDR3 runs 13 residues. V dropped 10 bases and J dropped 7 bases, with 19 bases sitting between them. The CDR3 nucleotides read TGTGCCACCAAAGCGACAGGACGGAGTGAAGCTTTCTTT. Its protein is CATKATGRSEAFF.

This chain uses TRBV18 with TRBJ1-1, with TRBD1 identical over 8 bases. V shed 2 bases, J shed 4 bases, and the junction held 3 bases outside the gene matches. This CDR3 spans 14 amino acids. Germline V gives CDR1 KGHSH, CDR2 LQKENI. The CDR3 DNA follows: TGTGCCAGCTCACCATCAACAGGGGGCACTGAAGCTTTCTTT. Residues: CASSPSTGGTEAFF.

V usage is TRBV24-1 and J usage is TRBJ2-7, with 9 bases aligning to TRBD1. J gave up 2 bases and V 2 bases, and 3 bases lay outside the gene matches. Germline CDR1 and CDR2: KGHDR and SFDVKD. This CDR3 spans 15 amino acids. CDR3 sequence: CATSDSGTGTYEQYF. The CDR3 DNA reads as TGTGCCACCAGTGATTCCGGGACAGGGACCTACGAGCAGTACTTC.

This chain links TRBV7-6 with TRBJ1-3; D unclear. Germline values: CDR1 SGHVS, CDR2 FNYEAQ. The CDR3 sequence is 14 residues long. Trimming took off 1 base at V and 2 bases at J, with 6 bases between the two ends. The CDR3 DNA reads TGTGCCAGCAGCTTAGTCTCGACTGGAAACACCATATATTTT. Protein: CASSLVSTGNTIYF.

The V and J genes are TRBV2 and TRBJ2-1; D may be TRBD1 or TRBD2 (5 bases each). Per the germline V gene, CDR1 is SNHLY and CDR2 is FYNNEI. There are 15 residues in the CDR3. Trimming took off 9 bases at V and 3 bases at J, with 18 bases between the two ends. The CDR3 DNA reads as TGTGCCAGTACAGCTAGCAGGGAAAACTACAATGAGCAGTTCTTC. It is translated as CASTASRENYNEQFF.

This chain links TRBV7-2 with TRBJ1-5, with D hard to call. The CDR3 runs to 14 residues. The germline gives CDR1 SGHTA, CDR2 FQGNSA. Trimming stripped 5 bases from V and 5 bases from J, with 13 bases between. The CDR3 loop reads CASSPSVADQPQHF. CDR3 bases: TGTGCCAGCAGCCCGTCTGTAGCGGATCAGCCCCAGCATTTT.